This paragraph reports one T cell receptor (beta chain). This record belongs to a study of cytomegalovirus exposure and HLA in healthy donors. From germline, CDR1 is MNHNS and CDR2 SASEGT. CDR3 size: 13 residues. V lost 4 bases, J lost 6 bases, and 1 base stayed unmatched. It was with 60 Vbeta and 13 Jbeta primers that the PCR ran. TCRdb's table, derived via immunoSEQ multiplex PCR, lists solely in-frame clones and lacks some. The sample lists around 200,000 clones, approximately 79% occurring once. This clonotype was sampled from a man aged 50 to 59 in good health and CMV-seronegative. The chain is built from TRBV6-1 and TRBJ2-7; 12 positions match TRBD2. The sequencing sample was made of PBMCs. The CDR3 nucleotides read TGTGCCAGCAGTGGGGGACTAGCGGGCGAGCAGTACTTC. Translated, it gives CASSGGLAGEQYF.